The TCR beta chain described here comes from a study of cytomegalovirus exposure and HLA in healthy donors. Study-wide results and limits: Of the V segments, some could not be distinguished, including TRBV6-2 and TRBV6-3, and were excluded.

Use of 60 Vbeta and 13 Jbeta primers characterized the PCR. The table came from immunoSEQ multiplex PCR; TCRdb's copy has only in-frame clones and leaves some out. The sample has fewer than 95,000 clones, roughly four fifths seen once; the top ten hold over 0.5%. Per germline, CDR1 SEHNR and CDR2 FQNEAQ (reference sequence). CDR3 length: 15 amino acids. With 7 bases clipped from V and 5 bases from J, the junction kept 12 bases outside the gene matches. The table lists this clone with a few counts. The antigen is undetermined. The sequenced material came from PBMCs. The V and J genes are TRBV7-9 and TRBJ2-3, with 7 bases aligning to TRBD2. The sequence came from a man aged 25-45 years in good health and CMV-seronegative. CDR3 sequence reads: CASIQNSGHGDTQYF. The DNA for the CDR3 is TGTGCCAGCATCCAAAATAGCGGGCACGGAGATACGCAGTATTTT.